This TCR beta chain was identified in a study of glioma-infiltrating T cells. TCR alpha and beta CDR3 regions were amplified from RNA using iRepertoire nested multiplex PCR. One-step reverse transcription and amplification started from around 100-400 ng of tissue mRNA or PBMC total RNA. TCRdb re-analysed the multiplex PCR reads in MiXCR, keeping a single row per CDR3 protein. This sample has over 90,000 distinct CDR3 sequences, with around 29% found just once. Study-level points and caveats: Only very few CDR3 sequences appeared in both tissue and blood.

The V end was cut by 9 bases, the J end by 5 bases, with 15 bases between. From germline, CDR1 is KGHDR and CDR2 SFDVKD. The CDR3 length is 14 residues. This clonotype came up many times. Its antigen is currently unknown. The V and J genes are TRBV24-1 and TRBJ2-2; weak D call: TRBD1 (5 bases). The TCR comes from a human donor with low-grade glioma or glioblastoma, undergoing nonglioma brain surgery, or in good health (not recorded which). The sample comprised glioma tissue, nonneoplastic brain tissue, or PBMCs (not recorded which). The CDR3 is CATSGPQGTGELFF. The CDR3, as DNA: TGTGCCACCTCAGGGCCTCAGGGAACCGGGGAGCTGTTTTTT.